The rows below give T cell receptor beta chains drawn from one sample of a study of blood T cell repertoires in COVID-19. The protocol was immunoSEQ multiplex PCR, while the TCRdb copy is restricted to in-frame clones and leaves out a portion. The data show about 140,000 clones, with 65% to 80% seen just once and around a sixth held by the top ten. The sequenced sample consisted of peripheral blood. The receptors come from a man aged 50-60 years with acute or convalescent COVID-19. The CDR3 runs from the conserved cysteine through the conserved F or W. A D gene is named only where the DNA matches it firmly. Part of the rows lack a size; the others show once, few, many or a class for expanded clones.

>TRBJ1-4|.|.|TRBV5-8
TGTGCCAGCAGCTCCCAGGGGAGGGGAGGAAAACTGTTTTTT
CASSSQGRGGKLFF
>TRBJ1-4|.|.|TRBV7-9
TGTGCCAGCAGCTTAGCGGGGGCCCTCAGTGAAAAACTGTTTTTT
CASSLAGALSEKLFF
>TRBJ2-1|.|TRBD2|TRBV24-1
TGTGCCACCAGTGATGTGAGGAGCGGGAACTACAATGAGCAGTTCTTC
CATSDVRSGNYNEQFF
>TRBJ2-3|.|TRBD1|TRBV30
TGTGCCTGGAGTGACAGGGGAGATACGCAGTATTTT
CAWSDRGDTQYF
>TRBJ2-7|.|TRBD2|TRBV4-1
TGCGCCAGCAGCCAAGATGGGAGGGTCGAGCAGTACTTC
CASSQDGRVEQYF
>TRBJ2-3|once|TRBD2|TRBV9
TGTGCCAGCAGCCAGACTAGCGGGGGGGCCATGGATACGCAGTATTTT
CASSQTSGGAMDTQYF
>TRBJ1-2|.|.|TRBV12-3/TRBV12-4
TGTGCCAGCAGAAGGACAGTTCCTGGCTACACCTTC
CASRRTVPGYTF
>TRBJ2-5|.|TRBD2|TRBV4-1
TGCGCCAGCAGCCAAATCGGGACTAGGGGGGAGACCCAGTACTTC
CASSQIGTRGETQYF
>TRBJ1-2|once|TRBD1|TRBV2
TGTGCCAGCAGTGGACAGGGAGGTGGCTACACCTTC
CASSGQGGGYTF
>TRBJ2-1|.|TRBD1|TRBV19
TGTGCCAGTAGTACCCCCGAAGACAGGGGGCTTTACAATGAGCAGTTCTTC
CASSTPEDRGLYNEQFF
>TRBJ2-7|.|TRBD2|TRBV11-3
TGTGCCAGCAGCAGATTAAGCGGGGCATCCTACGAGCAGTACTTC
CASSRLSGASYEQYF
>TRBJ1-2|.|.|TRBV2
TGTGCCAGCAGCACATCAGCGTTAGCTAACTATGGCTACACCTTC
CASSTSALANYGYTF
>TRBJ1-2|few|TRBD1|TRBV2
TGTGCCAGCAGTGGACAGGGTTACTATGGCTACACCTTC
CASSGQGYYGYTF
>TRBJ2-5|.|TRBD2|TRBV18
TGTGCCAGCTCCCCCAGCGGGGGGGCTGGAGAGACCCAGTACTTC
CASSPSGGAGETQYF
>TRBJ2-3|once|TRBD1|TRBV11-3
TGTGCCAGCAGCCCAGGACAGGGTCCCGTCGCAGATACGCAGTATTTT
CASSPGQGPVADTQYF
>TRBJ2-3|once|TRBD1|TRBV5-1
TGCGCCAGCAGGGACAGGGTGGTCTCAGATACGCAGTATTTT
CASRDRVVSDTQYF
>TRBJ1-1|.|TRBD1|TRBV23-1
TGCGCCAGCAGTCCCTTGACAGGGAGGCACACTGAAGCTTTCTTT
CASSPLTGRHTEAFF
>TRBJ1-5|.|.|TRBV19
TGTGCCAGTACGGGATTGCAGTATAGCAATCAGCCCCAGCATTTT
CASTGLQYSNQPQHF
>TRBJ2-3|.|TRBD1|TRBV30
TGTGCCTGGAAAAACCGGGACAGTGCCCGAATGAGACGTACGCAGTATTTT
CAWKNRDSARMRRTQYF
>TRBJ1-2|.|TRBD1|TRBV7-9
TGTGCCAGCAGCCGGACAGGGGTCTACACCTTC
CASSRTGVYTF
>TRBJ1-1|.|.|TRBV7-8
TGTGCCAGCAGCCGGCGCGGGCCTAACGACACTGAGGCTTTCTTT
CASSRRGPNDTEAFF
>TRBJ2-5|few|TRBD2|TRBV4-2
TGTGCCAGCAGCCAAGGGACTAGCGGGGGGAGCGGGACCCAGTACTTC
CASSQGTSGGSGTQYF
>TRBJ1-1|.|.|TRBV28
TGTGCCAGCAGAGTCGGGATGACTGAAGCTTTCTTT
CASRVGMTEAFF
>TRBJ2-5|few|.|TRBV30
TGTGCCTGGAGTGACGAAAGGGGGACCCAAGAGACCCAGTACTTC
CAWSDERGTQETQYF
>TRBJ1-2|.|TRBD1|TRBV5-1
TGCGCCAGCAGCTTGGACGGACAGGGACCCTATGGCTACACCTTC
CASSLDGQGPYGYTF
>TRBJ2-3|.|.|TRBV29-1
TGCAGCGTTGATCTGAGCACAGATACGCAGTATTTT
CSVDLSTDTQYF
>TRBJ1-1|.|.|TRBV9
TGTGCCAGCAGCGCAAACTTGATAATGACTGAAGCTTTCTTT
CASSANLIMTEAFF
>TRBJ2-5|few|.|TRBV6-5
TGTGCCAGCATTGGTCGGAGAGAAGAGACCCAGTACTTC
CASIGRREETQYF
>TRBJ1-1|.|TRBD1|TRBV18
TGTGCCAGCTCATGGGACAGGGGTCTCACTGAAGCTTTCTTT
CASSWDRGLTEAFF
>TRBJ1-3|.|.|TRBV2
TGTGCCAGCAGTGACCCAGGGTCTGGAAACACCATATATTTT
CASSDPGSGNTIYF
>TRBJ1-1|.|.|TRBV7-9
TGTGCCAGCAGCTTAGTGCAGGACTCCTTCTTGAACACTGAAGCTTTCTTT
CASSLVQDSFLNTEAFF
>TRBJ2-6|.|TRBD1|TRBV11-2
TGTGCCAGCACCCCCCAGGGGGCCCCCTCTGGGGCCAACGTCCTGACTTTC
CASTPQGAPSGANVLTF
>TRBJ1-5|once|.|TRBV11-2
TGTGCCAGCAGCTTAGTCGGGGGGGCCAATCAGCCCCAGCATTTT
CASSLVGGANQPQHF
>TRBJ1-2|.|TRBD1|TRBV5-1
TGCGCCAGCAGCTTGGGAACAGGGGGCCCCTATGGCTACACCTTC
CASSLGTGGPYGYTF
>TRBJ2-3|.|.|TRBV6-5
TGTGCCAGCAGCCCCGACAGGCACGGGAATACGCAGTATTTT
CASSPDRHGNTQYF
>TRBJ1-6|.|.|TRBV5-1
TGCGCCAGCAGCTTGGGGCTCCAGAATTCACCCCTCCACTTT
CASSLGLQNSPLHF
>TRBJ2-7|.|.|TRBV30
TGTGCCTGGAGGCATGGGGGGGGCATGTACGAGCAGTACTTC
CAWRHGGGMYEQYF
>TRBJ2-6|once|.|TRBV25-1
TGTGCCAGCAGGCCTCGGGATGGGGCCAACGTCCTGACTTTC
CASRPRDGANVLTF
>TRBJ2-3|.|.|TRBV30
TGTGCCTGTCACCCAGGGATCGAAACAGATACGCAGTATTTT
CACHPGIETDTQYF
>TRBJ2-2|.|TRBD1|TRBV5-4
TGTGCCAGCAGCGTCCGACAGGGGGGTACCGGGGAGCTGTTTTTT
CASSVRQGGTGELFF
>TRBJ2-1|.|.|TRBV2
TGTGCCAGCAGTGAAAGGGCGGGAAGGAATGAGCAGTTCTTC
CASSERAGRNEQFF
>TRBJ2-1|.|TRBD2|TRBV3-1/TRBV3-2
TGTGCCAGCAGCCCCCGGGACCTCCTGCCGGGGGGGAATGAGCAGTTCTTC
CASSPRDLLPGGNEQFF